The clone carrying this T cell receptor beta chain occurred many times. Its target is unknown. The data belong to a study of T-cell memory formation after mild COVID-19. About the study: TCR clusters were largely donor specific. Overall study results and limits: Clones shrinking between day 15 and 85 showed a balanced CD4/CD8 split, and those that grew later tilted toward CD4+. Pre-infection memory held some responding clones, suggesting pre-existing cross-reactive T cells responded. CD4+ contracting clones were found mainly in CM and EM, and CD8+ ones in EMRA.

A single record per CDR3 protein comes from TCRdb applying MiXCR to the 5' RACE reads. The sample records some 100,000 distinct CDR3 sequences, 8.5% to 14% being singletons. The TCR comes from a man younger than 30 who had mild COVID-19 (a few samples of this study predate the infection). Cell type and time point are not known. Sequenced sample: PBMCs or a T cell subset sorted from them (not recorded which).

The CDR3 protein is CASSFPSSYNEQFF. The CDR3 DNA is TGTGCCAGCAGCTTCCCATCTAGCTACAATGAGCAGTTCTTC. V usage is TRBV11-2 and J usage is TRBJ2-1, with D unclear. CDR1 and CDR2 from the germline V gene are SGHAT and FQNNGV. The CDR3 spans 14 residues. Trimming took off 3 bases at V and 3 bases at J, with 9 bases between the two ends.